These 29 T cell receptor beta chains came from one sample sequenced in a study of blood T cell repertoires in COVID-19. Assay used: immunoSEQ multiplex PCR; TCRdb lists only in-frame clones, some missing. The data contain some 170,000 clones, just over 90% of them seen just once; the ten biggest clones take up less than 2%. Sequencing input: peripheral blood. Receptors originate from a woman aged 55-75 years with COVID-19, enrolled during active disease.

The gene calls are TRBV7-3 and TRBJ2-1; 10 bases fit TRBD2. With 6 bases clipped from V and 8 bases from J, the junction kept 13 bases outside the gene matches. This CDR3 is 16 amino acids long. Per the germline V gene, CDR1 is SGHTA and CDR2 is FQGTGA. The CDR3 sequence is CASSLIAGGKRDEQFF. The DNA of the CDR3 is TGTGCCAGCAGTCTTATAGCGGGGGGCAAAAGGGATGAGCAGTTCTTC.

This chain links TRBV10-3 with TRBJ1-3, with D perhaps matching TRBD1 (5 bases). Germline V gene sequence: CDR1 ENHRY, CDR2 SYGVKD. The CDR3 sequence is 13 residues long. V lost 3 bases and J 8 bases, leaving 11 bases between the germline ends. This CDR3 reads CAISDGGGDTIYF. CDR3 bases: TGTGCCATCAGTGATGGGGGGGGAGACACCATATATTTT.

This clone has more than one count but fewer than ten. The chain combines TRBV5-4 with TRBJ2-1; 13 bases line up with TRBD2. This CDR3 contains 17 residues. Germline CDR1 and CDR2: SGHNT and YYREEE (reference sequence). V was pared by 4 bases and J by 4 bases, with 8 bases of the junction left unmatched. The CDR3 here is CASSLLGLAGAYNEQFF. The CDR3 bases are TGTGCCAGCAGCCTACTCGGACTAGCGGGGGCGTACAATGAGCAGTTCTTC.

This clone was seen just once. The chain links TRBV5-1 to TRBJ2-2; the match to TRBD1 covers 8 bases. The CDR3 has 13 amino acids. Trimming removed 8 bases from V and 3 bases from J; junction bases left unmatched: 3. Per the germline V gene, CDR1 is SGHRS and CDR2 is YFSETQ. CDR3 sequence: CASTGQDTGELFF. DNA of the CDR3: TGCGCCAGTACGGGACAGGACACCGGGGAGCTGTTTTTT.

The rearrangement joins TRBV7-9 to TRBJ2-1, with D perhaps TRBD1 (6 bases). CDR1 SEHNR and CDR2 FQNEAQ come from the germline V gene (reference sequence). The CDR3 totals 14 residues. V lost 7 bases and J 0 bases, leaving 10 bases between the germline ends. The CDR3 loop reads CASKGQSSYNEQFF. CDR3 bases: TGTGCCAGCAAGGGACAAAGCTCCTACAATGAGCAGTTCTTC.

The rearrangement joins TRBV5-4 to TRBJ1-2; 7 positions match TRBD1. The length of the CDR3 is 14 residues. After removal of 3 bases from V and 4 bases from J, the junction contained 6 bases not matched to a gene. The germline V gene has CDR1 SGHNT and CDR2 YYREEE (reference sequence). CDR3 loop: CASSYYDRAYGYTF. In DNA form, the CDR3 reads TGTGCCAGCAGCTATTATGACAGGGCCTATGGCTACACCTTC.

To note about this clone: Mismatch with germline at one junction end may stem from a read error. The chain carries TRBV29-1 and TRBJ1-3; maybe TRBD1 (6 bases). CDR1 is SQVTM and CDR2 is ANQGSEA in the germline V gene. The CDR3 totals 13 residues. This chain's CDR3 is CSVEAGVGNTIYF. The CDR3 DNA is TGCAGCGTGGAAGCAGGGGTCGGAAACACCATATATTTT.

The chain has TRBV5-1 and TRBJ2-7; TRBD1 matches at 7 bases. Germline CDR1 and CDR2: SGHRS and YFSETQ. This CDR3 spans 15 amino acids. With V trimmed by 4 bases and J by 3 bases, 10 bases remained unmatched. The CDR3 nucleotides read TGCGCCAGCAGCGCCGGGGACAGCGTAATCTACGAGCAGTACTTC. Protein product: CASSAGDSVIYEQYF. Supplemented by reference TRBV5-1 and TRBJ2-7, the full variable domain reads KAGVTQTPRYLIKTRGQQVTLSCSPISGHRSVSWYQQTPGQGLQFLFEYFSETQRNKGNFPGRFSGRQFSNSRSEMNVSTLELGDSALYLCASSAGDSVIYEQYFGPGTRLTVT.

The rearrangement uses TRBV27 and TRBJ1-1; TRBD1 matches 8 bases. V was pared by 6 bases and J by 7 bases, with 19 bases of the junction left unmatched. The germline gives CDR1 MNHEY, CDR2 SMNVEV (reference sequence). The CDR3 contains 17 residues. In DNA form, the CDR3 reads TGTGCCAGCAGCCCGGACAGGGCGGCAAGTATGAACGGTGAAGCTTTCTTT. Protein product: CASSPDRAASMNGEAFF.

V is TRBV29-1 and J is TRBJ2-7, with TRBD1 as a possible D gene (5 bases). The CDR3 sequence is 13 residues long. Germline V gene data show CDR1 as SQVTM and CDR2 as ANQGSEA. V was pared by 5 bases and J by 0 bases, with 11 bases between. The CDR3 protein is CSVSDSHSYEQYF. The CDR3 DNA sequence: TGCAGCGTTTCAGACAGCCACTCCTACGAGCAGTACTTC.

The chain has TRBV12-3 or TRBV12-4 and TRBJ2-5; unclear D gene. With 5 bases removed from V and 5 bases from J, the gap between germline ends came to 9 bases. The CDR3 has 12 amino acids. The CDR3 reads CASSPLGETQYF. The CDR3 DNA sequence: TGTGCCAGCAGTCCTCTCGGGGAGACCCAGTACTTC.

V and J are TRBV9 and TRBJ1-1, with D unresolved. CDR1 and CDR2 from the germline V gene are SGDLS and YYNGEE. Between the trimmed V and J ends, which lost 0 bases and 7 bases, there was a span of 10 bases. This CDR3 comprises 13 residues. CDR3 loop: CASSVGRGSEAFF. DNA for the CDR3: TGTGCCAGCAGCGTAGGTCGGGGAAGTGAAGCTTTCTTT. Combining the CDR3 with reference TRBV9 and TRBJ1-1 gives the whole variable domain DSGVTQTPKHLITATGQRVTLRCSPRSGDLSVYWYQQSLDQGLQFLIQYYNGEERAKGNILERFSAQQFPDLHSELNLSSLELGDSALYFCASSVGRGSEAFFGQGTRLTVV.

This chain links TRBV4-2 with TRBJ1-2; TRBD1 matches at 9 bases. Germline lookup yields CDR1 LGHNA and CDR2 YNFKEQ. The CDR3 contains 14 residues. Trimming at V came to 3 bases and at J to 6 bases, leaving 5 bases not matched to a gene. The DNA for the CDR3 is TGTGCCAGCAGCCAGAGAGACAGGGGGGATGGCTACACCTTC. This translates into CASSQRDRGDGYTF.

The chain uses TRBV5-4 and TRBJ2-5, with D maybe TRBD1 (6 bases). Trimming cost V 0 bases and J 5 bases, with 14 bases left between them. This CDR3 has 15 amino acids. Germline V gene sequence: CDR1 SGHNT, CDR2 YYREEE (reference sequence). CDR3 region: CASSLETRGLETQYF. For the CDR3, the DNA is TGTGCCAGCAGCTTGGAAACTAGGGGGTTGGAGACCCAGTACTTC.

This clone was recorded a few times. The chain is built from TRBV3-1 (or the pseudogene TRBV3-2) and TRBJ2-7; 10 bases fit TRBD2. The CDR3 runs 14 residues. Germline lookup yields CDR1 LGHDT and CDR2 YNNKEL (reference sequence). J gave up 5 bases and V 1 base, and 2 bases lay outside the gene matches. CDR3 loop: CASSQAGLANEQYF. The CDR3 DNA follows: TGTGCCAGCAGCCAAGCGGGACTAGCGAACGAGCAGTACTTC.

This clone was observed a single time. This chain links TRBV18 with TRBJ1-1; the D gene is possibly TRBD1 (6 bases). The CDR3 has 14 residues. Germline lookup yields CDR1 KGHSH and CDR2 LQKENI. V was trimmed by 4 bases and J by 3 bases, leaving 12 bases between them. CDR3 region: CASSQQGGDTEAFF. In nucleotides, the CDR3 is TGTGCCAGCTCACAACAGGGTGGTGACACTGAAGCTTTCTTT.

The chain combines TRBV24-1 with TRBJ2-6; 8 bases match TRBD1. The CDR3 is 17 residues long. After removal of 4 bases from V and 2 bases from J, the junction contained 6 bases not matched to a gene. Germline V gene data show CDR1 as KGHDR and CDR2 as SFDVKD. The CDR3 loop reads CATSDGQGTPGANVLTF. Written as DNA, the CDR3 is TGTGCCACCAGTGACGGACAGGGTACGCCTGGGGCCAACGTCCTGACTTTC.

The chain recombines TRBV4-1 with TRBJ2-2, with 8 bases aligning to TRBD2. Trimming took 0 bases from V and 8 from J; bases not matched to a gene: 11. This CDR3 has 17 residues. The germline V gene encodes CDR1 MGHRA and CDR2 YSYEKL. CDR3 sequence (DNA): TGCGCCAGCAGCCAAGACGGCGGGGGGTACTCAGGAGGGGAGCTGTTTTTT. This codes for CASSQDGGGYSGGELFF.

J is TRBJ2-7 and V is TRBV2, with D perhaps matching TRBD1 (5 bases). The V gene lost 1 base and the J gene lost 3 bases, with 7 bases spanning the gap. The CDR3 covers 13 residues. CDR1 and CDR2 (germline): SNHLY, FYNNEI. CDR3 amino acids: CASSEEGFYEQYF. In DNA form, the CDR3 reads TGTGCCAGCAGTGAAGAGGGGTTCTACGAGCAGTACTTC.

J is TRBJ2-1 and V is TRBV5-4; TRBD1 might be the D (6 bases). The CDR3 is made up of 14 amino acids. Germline V CDR1 and CDR2: SGHNT, YYREEE (reference sequence). The ends were cut back, 0 bases at V and 5 bases at J, with 9 bases in the middle. The CDR3 region has the DNA TGTGCCAGCAGCTTGGTGGGGGCCGACAATGAGCAGTTCTTC. As protein: CASSLVGADNEQFF.

The chain combines TRBV7-2 with TRBJ2-3; 9 bases line up with TRBD2. CDR1 SGHTA and CDR2 FQGNSA come from the germline V gene. Trimming removed 4 bases from V and 1 base from J; junction bases left unmatched: 3. The CDR3 consists of 15 residues. CDR3 amino acids: CASSSQRGGTDTQYF. CDR3 DNA: TGTGCCAGCAGCTCTCAGCGGGGGGGCACAGATACGCAGTATTTT.

This clone has just one count. The chain has TRBV7-2 and TRBJ1-2; D might be TRBD1 (6 bases). The germline CDR1 and CDR2 sequences are SGHTA and FQGNSA. Trimming pared 5 bases from V and 2 bases from J, leaving 15 bases between. The CDR3 is 15 amino acids. The CDR3 nucleotides read TGTGCCAGCAGCCCCTTTCGACAGGAAAACTATGGCTACACCTTC. Amino acids: CASSPFRQENYGYTF.

The V call is TRBV2, the J call TRBJ1-6, with D unresolved. Germline V CDR1 and CDR2: SNHLY, FYNNEI. CDR3 length: 10 amino acids. V lost 7 bases and J lost 11, with 6 bases in between. The CDR3 spells CASTGPPLHF. Written as DNA, the CDR3 is TGTGCCAGCACAGGCCCACCCCTCCACTTT. Based on the CDR3 plus reference TRBV2 and TRBJ1-6, the full variable domain is EPEVTQTPSHQVTQMGQEVILRCVPISNHLYFYWYRQILGQKVEFLVSFYNNEISEKSEIFDDQFSVERPDGSNFTLKIRSTKLEDSAMYFCASTGPPLHFGNGTRLTVT.

This clone appeared once. The chain uses TRBV7-9 and TRBJ1-1; D gene ambiguous. The CDR3 runs 12 residues. The ends were cut back, 1 base at V and 4 bases at J, with 4 bases in the middle. The V gene's germline CDR1 is SEHNR and CDR2 FQNEAQ (reference sequence). The CDR3 DNA reads as TGTGCCAGCAGCTTAGGGCCCACTGAAGCTTTCTTT. It is translated as CASSLGPTEAFF. The variable domain in full, completed from reference TRBV7-9 and TRBJ1-1, reads DTGVSQNPRHKITKRGQNVTFRCDPISEHNRLYWYRQTLGQGPEFLTYFQNEAQLEKSRLLSDRFSAERPKGSFSTLEIQRTEQGDSAMYLCASSLGPTEAFFGQGTRLTVV.

This sequence joins TRBV5-1 and TRBJ1-1; 7 bases are shared with TRBD1. Germline V gene lookup returns CDR1 SGHRS and CDR2 YFSETQ. This CDR3 has 15 amino acids. The V and J ends lost 2 bases and 1 base, in that order; junction bases with no gene match: 5. The CDR3 DNA reads TGCGCCAGCAGCTTAGGGACAGATCAGAACACTGAAGCTTTCTTT. Encoded protein: CASSLGTDQNTEAFF.

CDR3 coding DNA: TGTGCCAGTAGTTCCCGGGTATCAGGAAACACCATATATTTT. This translates into CASSSRVSGNTIYF. The genes are TRBV19 and TRBJ1-3; no clear D gene. CDR1 and CDR2 from the germline V gene are LNHDA and SQIVND (reference sequence). The CDR3 is 14 amino acids. Trimming pared 5 bases from V and 4 bases from J, leaving 12 bases between.

This clone appeared once. The rearrangement links TRBV2 to TRBJ2-5; 11 bases fit TRBD2. Germline V CDR1 and CDR2: SNHLY, FYNNEI. V lost 6 bases, J lost 1 base, and 10 bases stayed unmatched. The CDR3 covers 17 residues. CDR3 bases: TGTGCCAGCAGCGGGGACCCTAGCGGGGGGATCCAAGAGACCCAGTACTTC. Its protein is CASSGDPSGGIQETQYF.

About this clone: Other DNA sequences in this sample translate to the same CDR3. V usage is TRBV11-2 and J usage is TRBJ1-2, with 7 nucleotides matching TRBD1. This CDR3 spans 12 amino acids. Trimming cost V 2 bases and J 7 bases; bases outside gene matches: 1. Germline V CDR1 and CDR2: SGHAT, FQNNGV. The DNA for the CDR3 is TGTGCCAGCAGCTTATCAGGGGGTGGCTACACCTTC. It translates to CASSLSGGGYTF.

This sequence joins TRBV10-3 and TRBJ2-2, with 7 bases identical to TRBD1. CDR1 and CDR2 from the germline V gene are ENHRY and SYGVKD. J gave up 6 bases and V 3 bases, and 13 bases lay outside the gene matches. This CDR3 is built from 17 residues. DNA for the CDR3: TGTGCCATCAGTGACTCCTGGGACAGCGATTCGTCCGGGGAGCTGTTTTTT. It is translated as CAISDSWDSDSSGELFF.